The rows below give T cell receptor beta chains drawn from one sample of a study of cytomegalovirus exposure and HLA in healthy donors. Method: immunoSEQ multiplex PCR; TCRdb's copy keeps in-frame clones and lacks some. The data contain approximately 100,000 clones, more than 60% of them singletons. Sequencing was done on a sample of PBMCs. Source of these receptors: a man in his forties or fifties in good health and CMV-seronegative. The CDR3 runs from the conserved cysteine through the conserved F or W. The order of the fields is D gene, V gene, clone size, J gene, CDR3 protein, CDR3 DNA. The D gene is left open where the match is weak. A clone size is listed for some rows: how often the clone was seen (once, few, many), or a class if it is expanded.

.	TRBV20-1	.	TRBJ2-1	CSAPMRFEQFF	TGCAGTGCCCCCATGCGATTTGAGCAGTTCTTC
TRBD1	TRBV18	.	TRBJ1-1	CASSPGQGNTEAFF	TGTGCCAGCTCACCGGGACAGGGGAACACTGAAGCTTTCTTT
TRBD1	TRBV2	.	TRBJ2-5	CASSEGQSQTQYF	TGTGCCAGCAGTGAGGGACAGTCCCAGACCCAGTACTTC
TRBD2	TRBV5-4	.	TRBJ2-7	CASSLAGTSYEQYF	TGTGCCAGCAGCCTAGCCGGGACTAGCTACGAGCAGTACTTC
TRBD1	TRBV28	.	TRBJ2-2	CASNIPGTGEHGELFF	TGTGCCAGCAATATACCCGGGACAGGGGAACACGGGGAGCTGTTTTTT
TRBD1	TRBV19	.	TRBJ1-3	CASSIGDRSSGNTIYF	TGTGCCAGTAGTATAGGGGACAGAAGCTCTGGAAACACCATATATTTT
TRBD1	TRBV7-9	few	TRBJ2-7	CASSLFMGQGFYEQYF	TGTGCCAGCAGCTTATTCATGGGACAGGGCTTCTACGAGCAGTACTTC
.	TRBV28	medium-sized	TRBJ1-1	CASSGGYTEAFF	TGTGCCAGCAGCGGGGGTTACACTGAAGCTTTCTTT
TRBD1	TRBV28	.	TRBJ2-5	CASSRRDRGHQETQYF	TGTGCCAGCAGCCGACGGGACAGGGGGCATCAAGAGACCCAGTACTTC
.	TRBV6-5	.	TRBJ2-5	CASSYVSVGAQYF	TGTGCCAGCAGTTACGTTTCGGTCGGGGCCCAGTACTTC
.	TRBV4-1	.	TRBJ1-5	CASSLVWASNQPQHF	TGCGCCAGCAGCCTGGTGTGGGCGAGCAATCAGCCCCAGCATTTT
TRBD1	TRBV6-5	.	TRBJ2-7	CATYGDSSYEQYF	TGTGCCACCTACGGGGACAGCTCCTACGAGCAGTACTTC
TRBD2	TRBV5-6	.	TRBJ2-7	CASSIGTSGGASEQYF	TGTGCCAGCAGCATAGGGACTAGCGGGGGGGCATCCGAGCAGTACTTC
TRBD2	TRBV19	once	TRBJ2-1	CASSRGLAGALKNNEQFF	TGTGCCAGTAGTAGGGGACTAGCGGGGGCCCTGAAAAACAATGAGCAGTTCTTC
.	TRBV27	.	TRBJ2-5	CASSTRDGRSRTQYF	TGTGCCAGCAGTACGCGGGACGGGAGATCTCGGACCCAGTACTTC
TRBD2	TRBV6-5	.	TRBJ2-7	CASSYSTASGSHEQYF	TGTGCCAGCAGTTACTCGACGGCTAGCGGGAGTCACGAGCAGTACTTC
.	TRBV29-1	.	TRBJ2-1	CSVVSHYNEQFF	TGCAGCGTTGTCTCACATTACAATGAGCAGTTCTTC
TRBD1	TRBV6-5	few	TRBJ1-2	CASSYYGTGYGYTF	TGTGCCAGCAGTTACTATGGGACAGGCTATGGCTACACCTTC
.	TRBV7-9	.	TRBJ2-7	CSSSLVDKRRSYEQYF	TGTTCCAGCAGCTTAGTTGACAAACGGAGGTCCTACGAGCAGTACTTC
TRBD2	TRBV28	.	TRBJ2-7	CASRGRTSGRAEVAYEQYF	TGTGCCAGCAGAGGAAGGACTAGCGGGAGGGCCGAGGTAGCGTACGAGCAGTACTTC
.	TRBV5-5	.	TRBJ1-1	CASSARPGEAFF	TGTGCCAGCAGCGCACGACCGGGAGAGGCTTTCTTT
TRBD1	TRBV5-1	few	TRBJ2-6	CASSDRGGGANVLTF	TGCGCCAGCAGCGACAGGGGGGGTGGGGCCAACGTCCTGACTTTC
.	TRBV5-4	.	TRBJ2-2	CASSPASTGVNTGELFF	TGTGCCAGCAGCCCCGCCTCGACAGGAGTTAACACCGGGGAGCTGTTTTTT
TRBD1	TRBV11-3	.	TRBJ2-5	CASSAGTWDSEGETQYF	TGTGCCAGCAGTGCGGGCACTTGGGACAGTGAGGGGGAGACCCAGTACTTC
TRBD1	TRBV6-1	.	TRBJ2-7	CASSGGGTGWLREQYF	TGTGCCAGCAGTGGGGGAGGGACAGGGTGGCTGCGGGAGCAGTACTTC
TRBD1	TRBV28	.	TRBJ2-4	CASRELGQGRDIQYF	TGTGCCAGCAGAGAGTTAGGACAGGGGAGGGACATTCAGTACTTC
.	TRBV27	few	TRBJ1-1	CASSTRAVNTEAFF	TGTGCCAGCAGTACCAGGGCCGTGAACACTGAAGCTTTCTTT
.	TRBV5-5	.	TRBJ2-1	CASSLQGNEQFF	TGTGCCAGCAGCTTGCAGGGTAATGAGCAGTTCTTC
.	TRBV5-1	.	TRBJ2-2	CASSLQRWAGELFF	TGCGCCAGCAGCTTGCAGCGTTGGGCCGGGGAGCTGTTTTTT
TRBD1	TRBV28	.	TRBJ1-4	CASSLDRGREKLFF	TGTGCCAGCAGTTTAGACAGGGGGCGTGAAAAACTGTTTTTT
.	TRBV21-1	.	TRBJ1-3	CASSKGRVLYSGNTIYF	TGTGCCAGCAGCAAAGGTCGGGTTCTCTACTCTGGAAACACCATATATTTT
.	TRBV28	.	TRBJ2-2	CASSSHGQNTGELFF	TGTGCCAGCAGTTCGCACGGACAGAACACCGGGGAGCTGTTTTTT
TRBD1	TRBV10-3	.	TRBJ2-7	CATGDSREQYF	TGTGCCACCGGGGACAGCCGGGAGCAGTACTTC
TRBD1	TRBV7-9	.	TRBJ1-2	CASSLGGTGPDGYTF	TGTGCCAGCAGCTTAGGGGGGACAGGGCCCGACGGCTACACCTTC
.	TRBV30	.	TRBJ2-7	CAWKEIHTPYEQYF	TGTGCCTGGAAGGAGATACACACTCCCTACGAGCAGTACTTC
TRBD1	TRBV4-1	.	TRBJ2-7	CASSSPGTGSYEQYF	TGCGCCAGCAGCTCCCCCGGGACAGGCTCCTACGAGCAGTACTTC
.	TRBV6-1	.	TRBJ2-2	CASIMTGPTGELFF	TGTGCCAGCATTATGACAGGCCCCACCGGGGAGCTGTTTTTT
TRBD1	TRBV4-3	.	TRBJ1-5	CASSQDQGDYQPQHF	TGCGCCAGCAGCCAAGACCAGGGGGACTATCAGCCCCAGCATTTT